This T cell receptor beta chain was identified in a study of a mutant IDH1 vaccine in newly diagnosed glioma. Study background: The start of vaccination came 4-6 weeks after radiotherapy alone, or with temozolomide cycles.

Described time point: week 11, during vaccination. Each dose of the vaccine consisted of 300 ug of mutant IDH1 20-mer peptide, with topical imiquimod. Trimming removed 0 bases from V and 3 bases from J, with 12 bases in between. CDR3 length equals 15 residues. Germline V gene sequence: CDR1 MNHNS, CDR2 SASEGT. The repertoire was sequenced with immunoSEQ multiplex PCR; TCRdb's copy has only in-frame clones and lacks some. The table lists about 36,000 clones, roughly 80% of them singletons. Regarding this clone: Its antigen is undetermined.

The TCR sequence derives from a woman aged 30 to 39 with glioma. Some clones in this sample may be carry-over from other donors' samples. The sequencing used peripheral blood mononuclear cells (PBMCs), collected from a glioma patient whose treatment included an IDH1 peptide vaccine. This chain uses TRBV6-1 with TRBJ2-7, with D possibly being TRBD2 (6 bases). DNA for the CDR3: TGTGCCAGCAGTGAAGCGGGACTTAGCTACTACGAGCAGTACTTC. Translated, it gives CASSEAGLSYYEQYF.